This T cell receptor beta chain was identified during a study of PD-1 blockade in classical Hodgkin lymphoma. On the study more broadly: Nivolumab dosed at 3 mg/kg went to patients intravenously every 2 weeks.

The CDR3 is 13 residues long. The germline CDR1 and CDR2 sequences are SGDLS and YYNGEE. Trimming shortened V by 4 bases and J by 4 bases, and 9 bases separated the two germline ends. Each patient's relapse followed autologous stem cell transplantation, and brentuximab vedotin exposure varied. Study outcomes and limitations: CD4+ but not CD8+ TCR diversity rose significantly by C4D1. Newly diagnosed and completely responding patients shared comparable baseline diversity.

Concerning this clone itself: The antigen is unknown.

Some clones are missing from TCRdb's copy, which holds only in-frame ones; the method was immunoSEQ multiplex PCR. The sample carries 15,000 to 20,000 clones, around 85% recorded once. The chain employs TRBV9 and TRBJ2-1, with D maybe TRBD2 (6 bases). The sequence derives from a human donor with classical Hodgkin lymphoma. The specimen was peripheral blood mononuclear cells (PBMCs), collected at baseline. The CDR3 reads CASSSGGYNEQFF. In nucleotides, the CDR3 is TGTGCCAGCAGCTCCGGGGGATACAATGAGCAGTTCTTC.